This T cell receptor (beta chain) is from a study of OX40 agonist ivuxolimab in advanced cancers. The assay was immunoSEQ multiplex PCR, and TCRdb's table has in-frame clones only and misses some. The table has approximately 82,000 clones, around 86% seen once; the top ten hold 0.45% to 0.7%. CDR3 size: 15 residues. V gave up 4 bases and J gave up 4 bases; unmatched junction bases: 4. Germline V CDR1 and CDR2: SGHDN, FVKESK. Whole-study findings and limits: Clonal expansion was seen in CD4+ and CD8+ blood T cells by week 6 at 0.1 to 3.0 mg/kg. Antigen targets of the expanded peripheral T cells went undetermined.

Notes on this clone: The antigen is unknown.

This sequence originates from an adult with an advanced solid tumor such as melanoma, head and neck, liver or kidney cancer. This sample comprised CD4+ or CD8+ T cells sorted from blood, obtained in a trial of the OX40 agonist ivuxolimab. The genes are TRBV14 and TRBJ1-4, with 9 bases fitting TRBD1. This CDR3 is CASSPQGQGNEKLFF. CDR3 in DNA: TGTGCCAGCAGCCCCCAGGGACAGGGTAATGAAAAACTGTTTTTT.